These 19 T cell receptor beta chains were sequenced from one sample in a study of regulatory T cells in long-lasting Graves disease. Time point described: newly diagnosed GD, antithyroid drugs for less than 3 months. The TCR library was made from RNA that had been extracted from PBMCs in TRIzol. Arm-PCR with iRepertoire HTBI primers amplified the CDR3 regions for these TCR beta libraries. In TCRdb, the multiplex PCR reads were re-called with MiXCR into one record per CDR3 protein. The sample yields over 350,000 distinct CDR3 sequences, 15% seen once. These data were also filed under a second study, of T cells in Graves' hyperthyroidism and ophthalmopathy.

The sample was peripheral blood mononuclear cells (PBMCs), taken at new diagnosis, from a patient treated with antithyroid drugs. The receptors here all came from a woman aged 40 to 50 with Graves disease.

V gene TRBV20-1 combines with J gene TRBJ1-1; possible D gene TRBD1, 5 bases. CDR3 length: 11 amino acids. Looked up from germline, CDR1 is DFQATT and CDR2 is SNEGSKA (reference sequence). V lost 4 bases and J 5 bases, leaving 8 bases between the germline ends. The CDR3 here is CSAIRGTEAFF. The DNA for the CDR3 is TGCAGTGCTATTCGGGGGACTGAAGCTTTCTTT.

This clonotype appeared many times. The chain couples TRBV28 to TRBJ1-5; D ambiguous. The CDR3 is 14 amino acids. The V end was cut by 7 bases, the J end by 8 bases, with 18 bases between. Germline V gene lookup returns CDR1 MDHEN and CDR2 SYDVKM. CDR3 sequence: CASTPPEGRKPQHF. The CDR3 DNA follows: TGTGCCAGCACCCCCCCGGAGGGTCGGAAGCCCCAGCATTTT.

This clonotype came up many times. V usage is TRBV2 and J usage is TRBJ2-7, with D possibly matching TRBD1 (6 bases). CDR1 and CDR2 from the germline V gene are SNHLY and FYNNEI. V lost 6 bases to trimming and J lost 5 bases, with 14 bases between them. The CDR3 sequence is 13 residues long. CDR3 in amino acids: CASSSGVVHEQYF. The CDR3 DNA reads TGTGCCAGCAGCTCAGGGGTTGTGCACGAGCAGTACTTC.

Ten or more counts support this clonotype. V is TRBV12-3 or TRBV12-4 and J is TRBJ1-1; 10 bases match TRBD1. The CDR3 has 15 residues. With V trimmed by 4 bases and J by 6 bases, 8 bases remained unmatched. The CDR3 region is CASSSSGTGVSEAFF. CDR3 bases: TGTGCCAGCAGTTCCTCCGGGACAGGGGTTTCTGAAGCTTTCTTT.

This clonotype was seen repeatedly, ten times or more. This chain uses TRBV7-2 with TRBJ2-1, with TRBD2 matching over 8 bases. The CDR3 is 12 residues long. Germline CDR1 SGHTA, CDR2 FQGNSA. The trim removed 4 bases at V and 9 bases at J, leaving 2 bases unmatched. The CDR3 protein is CASSSLAGEQFF. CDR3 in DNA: TGTGCCAGCAGCTCCCTAGCGGGTGAGCAGTTCTTC. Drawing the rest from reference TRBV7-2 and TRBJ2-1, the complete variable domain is GAGVSQSPSNKVTEKGKDVELRCDPISGHTALYWYRQSLGQGLEFLIYFQGNSAPDKSGLPSDRFSAERTGGSVSTLTIQRTQQEDSAVYLCASSSLAGEQFFGPGTRLTVL.

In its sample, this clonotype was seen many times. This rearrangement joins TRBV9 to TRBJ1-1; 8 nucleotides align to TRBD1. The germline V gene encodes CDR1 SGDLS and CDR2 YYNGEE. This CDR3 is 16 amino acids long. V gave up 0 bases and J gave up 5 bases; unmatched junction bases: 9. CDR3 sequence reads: CASSVVSGGAGTEAFF. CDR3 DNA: TGTGCCAGCAGCGTAGTCTCAGGGGGCGCGGGGACTGAAGCTTTCTTT.

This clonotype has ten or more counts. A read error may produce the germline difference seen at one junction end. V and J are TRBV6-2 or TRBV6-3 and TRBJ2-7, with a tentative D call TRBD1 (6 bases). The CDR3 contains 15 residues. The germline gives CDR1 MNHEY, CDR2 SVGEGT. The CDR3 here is CASSNPGAGVYGQYF. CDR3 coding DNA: TGTGCCAGCAGTAACCCCGGGGCAGGGGTGTACGGGCAGTACTTC.

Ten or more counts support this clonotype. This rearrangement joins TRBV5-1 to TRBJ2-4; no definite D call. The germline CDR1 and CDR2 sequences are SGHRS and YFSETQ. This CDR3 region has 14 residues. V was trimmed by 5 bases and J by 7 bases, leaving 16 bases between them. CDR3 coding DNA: TGCGCCAGCAGTCCGGACCCGACAAACAACATTCAGTACTTC. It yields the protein CASSPDPTNNIQYF.

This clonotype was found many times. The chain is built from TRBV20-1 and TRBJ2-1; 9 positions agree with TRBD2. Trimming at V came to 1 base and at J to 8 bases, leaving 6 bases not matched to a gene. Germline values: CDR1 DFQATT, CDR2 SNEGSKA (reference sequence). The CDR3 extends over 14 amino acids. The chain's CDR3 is CSARGAGGQDEQFF. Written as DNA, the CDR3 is TGCAGTGCTAGAGGGGCGGGAGGGCAAGATGAGCAGTTCTTC.

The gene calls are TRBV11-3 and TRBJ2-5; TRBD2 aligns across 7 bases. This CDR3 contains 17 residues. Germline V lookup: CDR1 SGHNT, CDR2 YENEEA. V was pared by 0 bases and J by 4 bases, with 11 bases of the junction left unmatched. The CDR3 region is CASSLEGSYAGVETQYF. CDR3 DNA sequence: TGTGCCAGCAGCTTAGAAGGGTCCTATGCGGGAGTAGAGACCCAGTACTTC.

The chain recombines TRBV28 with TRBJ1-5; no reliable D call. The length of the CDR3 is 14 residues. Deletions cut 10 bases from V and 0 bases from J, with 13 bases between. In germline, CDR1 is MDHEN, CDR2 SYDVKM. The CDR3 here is CATFPVSSNQPQHF. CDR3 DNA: TGTGCCACATTTCCCGTCAGTAGCAATCAGCCCCAGCATTTT.

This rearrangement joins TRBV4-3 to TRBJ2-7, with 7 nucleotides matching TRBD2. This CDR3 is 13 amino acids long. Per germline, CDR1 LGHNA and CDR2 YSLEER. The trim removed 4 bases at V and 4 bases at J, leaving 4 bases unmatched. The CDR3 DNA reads TGCGCCAGCAGCCCAGCTAGCGGATACGAGCAGTACTTC. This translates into CASSPASGYEQYF.

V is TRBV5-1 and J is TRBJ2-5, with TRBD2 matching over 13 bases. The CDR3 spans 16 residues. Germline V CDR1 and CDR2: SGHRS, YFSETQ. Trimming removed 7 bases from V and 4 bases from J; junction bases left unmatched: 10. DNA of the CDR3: TGCGCCAGCCTACGACTAGCGGGAGGAGTCAGAGAGACCCAGTACTTC. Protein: CASLRLAGGVRETQYF.

The CDR3 bases are TGTGCCAGCAGCTCTGGACTAGCGGCACAAGAGACCCAGTACTTC. It translates to CASSSGLAAQETQYF. V gene TRBV5-4 combines with J gene TRBJ2-5, with TRBD2 matching over 10 bases. The CDR3 totals 15 residues. CDR1 SGHNT and CDR2 YYREEE come from the germline V gene (reference sequence). V lost 3 bases to trimming and J lost 2 bases; unmatched junction nucleotides: 4. The full variable domain, completed using reference TRBV5-4 and TRBJ2-5, is ETGVTQSPTHLIKTRGQQVTLRCSSQSGHNTVSWYQQALGQGPQFIFQYYREEENGRGNFPPRFSGLQFPNYSSELNVNALELDDSALYLCASSSGLAAQETQYFGPGTRLLVL.

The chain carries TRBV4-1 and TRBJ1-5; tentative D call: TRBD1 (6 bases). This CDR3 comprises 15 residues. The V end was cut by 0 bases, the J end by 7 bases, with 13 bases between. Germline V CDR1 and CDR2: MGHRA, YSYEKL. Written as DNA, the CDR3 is TGCGCCAGCAGCCAAGAGGCAGGGGTCTGGCAGCCCCAGCATTTT. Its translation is CASSQEAGVWQPQHF.

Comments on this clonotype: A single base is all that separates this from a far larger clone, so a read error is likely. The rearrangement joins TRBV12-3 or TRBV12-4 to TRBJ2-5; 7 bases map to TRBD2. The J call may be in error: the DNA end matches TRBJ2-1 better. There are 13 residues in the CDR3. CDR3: CVSGEVPDNEQFF. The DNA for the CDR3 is TGTGTCAGCGGGGAGGTCCCGGACAATGAGCAGTTCTTC.

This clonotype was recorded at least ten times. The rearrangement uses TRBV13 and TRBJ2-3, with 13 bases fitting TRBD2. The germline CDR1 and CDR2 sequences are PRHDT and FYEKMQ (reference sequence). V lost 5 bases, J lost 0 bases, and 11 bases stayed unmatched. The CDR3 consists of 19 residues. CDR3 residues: CASSPSTSGRTQSTDTQYF. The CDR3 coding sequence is TGTGCCAGCAGCCCATCGACTAGCGGGAGGACCCAAAGCACAGATACGCAGTATTTT.

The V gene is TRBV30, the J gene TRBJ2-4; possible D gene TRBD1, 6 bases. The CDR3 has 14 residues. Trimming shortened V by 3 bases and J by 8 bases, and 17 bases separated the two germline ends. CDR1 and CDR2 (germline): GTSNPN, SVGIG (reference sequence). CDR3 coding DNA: TGTGCCTGGAGCCCCAGATACAGGGTGGACATTCAGTACTTC. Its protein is CAWSPRYRVDIQYF. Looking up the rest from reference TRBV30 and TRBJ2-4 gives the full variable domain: SQTIHQWPATLVQPVGSPLSLECTVEGTSNPNLYWYRQAAGRGLQLLFYSVGIGQISSEVPQNLSASRPQDRQFILSSKKLLLSDSGFYLCAWSPRYRVDIQYFGAGTRLSVL.

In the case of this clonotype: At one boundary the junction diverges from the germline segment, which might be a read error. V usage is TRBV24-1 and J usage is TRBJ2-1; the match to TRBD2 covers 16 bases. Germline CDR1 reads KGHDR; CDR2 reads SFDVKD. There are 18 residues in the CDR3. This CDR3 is CATSSGTSGRAGYNEQLF. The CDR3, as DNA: TGTGCCACCAGTAGTGGGACTAGCGGGAGGGCGGGCTACAATGAGCAGCTCTTC.